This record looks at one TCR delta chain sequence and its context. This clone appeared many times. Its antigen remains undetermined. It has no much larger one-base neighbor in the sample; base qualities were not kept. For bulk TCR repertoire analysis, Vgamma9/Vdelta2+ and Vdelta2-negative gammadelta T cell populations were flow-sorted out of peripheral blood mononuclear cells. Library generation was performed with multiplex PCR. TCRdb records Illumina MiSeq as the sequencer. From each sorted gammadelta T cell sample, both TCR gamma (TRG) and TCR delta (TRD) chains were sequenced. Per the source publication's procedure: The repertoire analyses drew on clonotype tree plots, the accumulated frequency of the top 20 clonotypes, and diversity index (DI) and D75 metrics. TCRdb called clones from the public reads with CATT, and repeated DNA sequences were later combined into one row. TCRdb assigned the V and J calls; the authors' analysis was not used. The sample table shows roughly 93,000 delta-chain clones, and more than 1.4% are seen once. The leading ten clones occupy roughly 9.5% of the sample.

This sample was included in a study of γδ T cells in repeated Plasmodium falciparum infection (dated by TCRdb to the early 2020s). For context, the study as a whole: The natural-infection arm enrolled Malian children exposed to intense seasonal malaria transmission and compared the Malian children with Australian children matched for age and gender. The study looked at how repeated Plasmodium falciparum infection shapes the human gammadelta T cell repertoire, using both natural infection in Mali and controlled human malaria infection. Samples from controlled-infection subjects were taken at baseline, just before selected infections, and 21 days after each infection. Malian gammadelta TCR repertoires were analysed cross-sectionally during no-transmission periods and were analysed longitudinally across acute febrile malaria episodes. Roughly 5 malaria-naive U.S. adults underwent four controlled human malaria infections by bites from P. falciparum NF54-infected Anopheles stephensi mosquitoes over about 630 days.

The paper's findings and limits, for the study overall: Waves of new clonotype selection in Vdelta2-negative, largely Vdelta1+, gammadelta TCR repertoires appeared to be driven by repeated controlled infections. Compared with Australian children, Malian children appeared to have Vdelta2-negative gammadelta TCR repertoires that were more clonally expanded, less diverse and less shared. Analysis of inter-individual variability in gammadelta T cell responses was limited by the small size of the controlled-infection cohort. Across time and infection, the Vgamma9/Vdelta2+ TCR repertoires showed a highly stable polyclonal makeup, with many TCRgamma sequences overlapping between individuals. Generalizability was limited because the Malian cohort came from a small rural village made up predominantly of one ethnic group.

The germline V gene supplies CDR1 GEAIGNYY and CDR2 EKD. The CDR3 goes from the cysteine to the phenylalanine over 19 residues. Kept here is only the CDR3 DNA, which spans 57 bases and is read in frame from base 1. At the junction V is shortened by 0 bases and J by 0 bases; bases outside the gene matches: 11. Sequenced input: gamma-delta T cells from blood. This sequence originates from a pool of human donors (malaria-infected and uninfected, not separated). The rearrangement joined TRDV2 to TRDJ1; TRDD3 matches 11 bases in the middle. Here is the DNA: TGTGCCTGTGACACCCAAGCTCTGGGGGATACCCCGTACACCGATAAACTCATCTTT. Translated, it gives CACDTQALGDTPYTDKLIF.